A selection of T cell receptor beta chains follows, all from one sample in a study of cytomegalovirus exposure and HLA in healthy donors. Sequencing used immunoSEQ multiplex PCR; TCRdb keeps in-frame clones, though not all of them. The repertoire includes about 150,000 clones, around 84% of them detected once, and over 2.5% sits in the top ten. Sequenced material: PBMCs. These receptors were collected from a man aged 30 to 45 in good health and CMV-seropositive. Both conserved end residues are part of each CDR3. A D gene is named only where the DNA matches it firmly. A clone size is listed for some rows: how often the clone was seen (once, few, many), or a class if it is expanded.

>TRBD1|TRBV5-4|.|TRBJ1-4
CASSSQGAGSEKLFF
TGTGCCAGCAGTTCTCAGGGGGCGGGGAGCGAAAAACTGTTTTTT
>.|TRBV5-1|.|TRBJ2-2
CASSLDGRSGELFF
TGCGCCAGCAGCTTGGATGGGCGAAGCGGGGAGCTGTTTTTT
>TRBD2|TRBV29-1|.|TRBJ2-1
CSALEDRVGWLAGGISYNEQFF
TGCAGCGCCCTCGAGGACAGGGTAGGATGGCTAGCGGGAGGAATCTCCTACAATGAGCAGTTCTTC
>TRBD2|TRBV9|.|TRBJ2-1
CASSPASGSVYNEQFF
TGTGCCAGCAGCCCCGCTAGCGGGAGTGTATACAATGAGCAGTTCTTC
>TRBD1|TRBV4-3|.|TRBJ2-1
CASSPLWSQGSNNEQFF
TGCGCCAGCAGCCCTCTGTGGTCACAGGGGTCGAACAATGAGCAGTTCTTC
>.|TRBV2|.|TRBJ2-5
CASSEAWSTREQETQYF
TGTGCCAGCAGTGAAGCTTGGTCCACGAGGGAACAAGAGACCCAGTACTTC
>TRBD1|TRBV7-8|once|TRBJ1-5
CASSFAGQGNQPQHF
TGTGCCAGCAGCTTCGCGGGACAGGGAAATCAGCCCCAGCATTTT
>.|TRBV9|.|TRBJ2-1
CASSAFPLWGEEYNEQFF
TGTGCCAGCAGCGCTTTCCCCCTTTGGGGGGAGGAATACAATGAGCAGTTCTTC
>.|TRBV6-5|.|TRBJ1-1
CASNSVVNTEAFF
TGTGCCAGCAATAGTGTAGTGAACACTGAAGCTTTCTTT
>.|TRBV27|.|TRBJ2-5
CASSLSRGLAETQYF
TGTGCCAGCAGTTTATCCCGGGGTCTAGCGGAGACCCAGTACTTC
>TRBD2|TRBV7-9|.|TRBJ2-3
CASSSRTSGIQTDTQYF
TGTGCCAGCAGCTCTCGGACTAGCGGGATCCAGACAGATACGCAGTATTTT
>TRBD1|TRBV7-9|.|TRBJ1-1
CASSSFGTANTEAFF
TGTGCCAGCAGCTCCTTTGGGACAGCGAACACTGAAGCTTTCTTT
>.|TRBV7-2|.|TRBJ1-2
CASSFRGGDGYTF
TGTGCCAGCAGCTTCAGGGGCGGTGATGGCTACACCTTC
>.|TRBV12-2|few|TRBJ1-5
CASRLTGGDQPQHF
TGTGCAAGTCGCCTGACAGGGGGCGATCAGCCCCAGCATTTT
>.|TRBV19|.|TRBJ1-5
CASRVRASSNQPQHF
TGTGCCAGTAGGGTGAGGGCCTCTAGCAATCAGCCCCAGCATTTT
>.|TRBV18|.|TRBJ1-4
CASSRTELNEKLFF
TGTGCCAGCTCGCGGACAGAGCTTAATGAAAAACTGTTTTTT
>.|TRBV12-5|once|TRBJ1-2
CASGLAGYGYTF
TGTGCTAGTGGTTTGGCGGGCTATGGCTACACCTTC
>.|TRBV7-9|.|TRBJ1-1
CSSSLQGTTEAFF
TGTTCCAGCAGCTTGCAGGGGACCACTGAAGCTTTCTTT
>TRBD1|TRBV5-1|.|TRBJ1-1
CASSYEGQGATEAFF
TGCGCCAGCAGCTACGAAGGACAGGGGGCCACTGAAGCTTTCTTT
>.|TRBV29-1|.|TRBJ1-3
CSGLAFSGNTIYF
TGCAGCGGCCTAGCATTCTCTGGAAACACCATATATTTT
>TRBD2|TRBV5-1|.|TRBJ2-3
CASSHFLAGGEDTQYF
TGCGCCAGCAGCCACTTCCTAGCGGGAGGAGAAGATACGCAGTATTTT
>.|TRBV6-5|.|TRBJ1-1
CATLDWRNTEAFF
TGTGCCACCCTAGACTGGAGGAACACTGAAGCTTTCTTT
>TRBD2|TRBV6-1|.|TRBJ2-7
CASSGAGGTLYEQYF
TGTGCCAGCAGTGGGGCGGGAGGGACCTTATACGAGCAGTACTTC
>TRBD1|TRBV4-2|.|TRBJ1-1
CASSQPGTGDTEAFF
TGTGCCAGCAGCCAGCCCGGGACAGGCGACACTGAAGCTTTCTTT
>.|TRBV21-1|once|TRBJ2-2
CASSKVRGQGHTGELFF
TGTGCCAGCAGCAAAGTCCGAGGACAGGGACACACCGGGGAGCTGTTTTTT
>.|TRBV19|.|TRBJ1-4
CASSIDRTSAEKLFF
TGTGCCAGTAGTATAGATCGGACATCAGCTGAAAAACTGTTTTTT
>.|TRBV30|.|TRBJ2-7
CAWSGVRDGDEQYF
TGTGCCTGGAGTGGAGTGAGAGACGGAGACGAGCAGTACTTC
>.|TRBV13|.|TRBJ2-7
CASSSTAEQYF
TGTGCCAGCAGCTCGACAGCAGAGCAGTACTTC
>.|TRBV11-2|.|TRBJ2-3
CASNTGVEADTQYF
TGTGCCAGCAATACGGGGGTGGAGGCAGATACGCAGTATTTT
>.|TRBV6-5|.|TRBJ1-1
CASRDSGRWNTEAFF
TGTGCCAGCAGGGACAGCGGCCGATGGAACACTGAAGCTTTCTTT
>.|TRBV15|once|TRBJ2-2
CATSRAGWTGELFF
TGTGCCACCAGCAGAGCAGGATGGACCGGGGAGCTGTTTTTT
>.|TRBV7-8|.|TRBJ1-1
CASSLVRTGYGDTEAFF
TGTGCCAGCAGCTTAGTCCGAACAGGGTACGGCGACACTGAAGCTTTCTTT
>.|TRBV25-1|.|TRBJ1-2
CASSEFLSRSGSSGYTF
TGTGCCAGCAGTGAATTTTTGTCTCGGTCGGGGTCCTCTGGCTACACCTTC
>TRBD1|TRBV10-1|.|TRBJ2-7
CASSRSTGGLDEQYF
TGCGCCAGCAGTAGATCGACAGGGGGCTTGGACGAGCAGTACTTC
>TRBD2|TRBV2|once|TRBJ2-1
CASSGGLANPSEQFF
TGTGCCAGCAGTGGGGGACTAGCGAATCCAAGTGAGCAGTTCTTC
>.|TRBV9|once|TRBJ2-1
CASSVAGYDEQFF
TGTGCCAGCAGCGTAGCGGGATACGATGAGCAGTTCTTC
>TRBD2|TRBV27|.|TRBJ2-1
CASSLFGAGGPYNEQFF
TGTGCCAGCAGTTTATTTGGAGCGGGAGGACCCTACAATGAGCAGTTCTTC
>TRBD2|TRBV7-2|.|TRBJ2-5
CASSLAGLASRETQYF
TGTGCCAGCAGCTTAGCGGGACTAGCGAGCAGAGAGACCCAGTACTTC
>TRBD1|TRBV6-5|.|TRBJ1-5
CASSIQQGNQPQHF
TGTGCCAGCAGTATCCAACAGGGGAATCAGCCCCAGCATTTT
>.|TRBV18|.|TRBJ1-1
CASSREVDRKAFF
TGTGCCAGCTCACGGGAAGTTGACAGGAAAGCTTTCTTT
>TRBD1|TRBV5-6|.|TRBJ1-2
CASSSTTGEVRYTF
TGTGCCAGCAGCTCAACGACAGGGGAGGTCCGCTACACCTTC
>TRBD1|TRBV6-1|few|TRBJ2-7
CASSGRDSAKLYYEQYF
TGTGCCAGCAGTGGCCGGGACAGTGCTAAACTTTACTACGAGCAGTACTTC
>.|TRBV28|.|TRBJ1-5
CASRGGGGAIQPQHF
TGTGCCAGCAGGGGAGGGGGGGGCGCGATTCAGCCCCAGCATTTT
>.|TRBV21-1|.|TRBJ1-3
CASSLQTGAYGNTIYF
TGTGCCAGCAGCCTCCAGACAGGGGCATATGGAAACACCATATATTTT
>TRBD1|TRBV29-1|.|TRBJ2-7
CSVAGGQGGKQYF
TGCAGCGTTGCAGGAGGACAGGGGGGAAAGCAGTACTTC
>.|TRBV27|.|TRBJ2-3
CASSLGSGVGGFADTQYF
TGTGCCAGCAGTCTAGGGTCGGGAGTTGGAGGATTCGCAGATACGCAGTATTTT
>TRBD2|TRBV4-3|.|TRBJ2-3
CASSQDVASGMDTQYF
TGCGCCAGCAGCCAAGACGTGGCTAGCGGGATGGATACGCAGTATTTT
>.|TRBV7-5|.|TRBJ2-7
CARSPGTGGHPYEQYF
TGTGCCAGATCCCCAGGAACGGGAGGGCACCCCTACGAGCAGTACTTC
>TRBD2|TRBV7-2|.|TRBJ2-1
CASSTRQGTSGSYEQFF
TGTGCCAGCAGCACCCGACAGGGGACTAGCGGGAGTTATGAGCAGTTCTTC
>.|TRBV7-9|.|TRBJ2-6
CASSGTGTGLSSGANVLTF
TGTGCCAGCAGCGGGACCGGGACTGGACTAAGCTCTGGGGCCAACGTCCTGACTTTC
>TRBD1|TRBV6-5|.|TRBJ1-6
CASSYSIGTGSSPLHF
TGTGCCAGCAGTTACTCCATCGGGACAGGGAGTTCACCCCTCCACTTT
>TRBD2|TRBV11-1|.|TRBJ2-1
CASSRPGLAGSYNEQFF
TGTGCCAGCAGTCGGCCCGGGCTAGCGGGTTCCTACAATGAGCAGTTCTTC
>.|TRBV6-5|.|TRBJ2-1
CASSSIDRLYNEQFF
TGTGCCAGCAGTTCCATTGACAGATTATACAATGAGCAGTTCTTC
>TRBD1|TRBV11-2|.|TRBJ1-2
CASSLVGTGGYGYTF
TGTGCCAGCAGCCTAGTCGGGACAGGGGGCTATGGCTACACCTTC
>TRBD2|TRBV7-2|.|TRBJ2-1
CASSLARLAGGFF
TGTGCCAGCAGCTTAGCGCGATTAGCGGGAGGGTTCTTC
>.|TRBV18|once|TRBJ2-6
CASSPQGSGANVLTF
TGTGCCAGCTCACCACAGGGGTCTGGGGCCAACGTCCTGACTTTC
>TRBD1|TRBV4-3|.|TRBJ2-2
CASSRDRTNTGELFF
TGCGCCAGCAGCCGGGACAGAACGAACACCGGGGAGCTGTTTTTT
>TRBD1|TRBV27|.|TRBJ1-1
CATHSNAGGYEAFF
TGTGCCACCCACTCTAATGCAGGGGGGTACGAAGCTTTCTTT
>TRBD2|TRBV7-3|once|TRBJ2-1
CASSLTGGLPDNEQFF
TGTGCCAGCAGCCTTACGGGAGGCTTGCCCGACAATGAGCAGTTCTTC